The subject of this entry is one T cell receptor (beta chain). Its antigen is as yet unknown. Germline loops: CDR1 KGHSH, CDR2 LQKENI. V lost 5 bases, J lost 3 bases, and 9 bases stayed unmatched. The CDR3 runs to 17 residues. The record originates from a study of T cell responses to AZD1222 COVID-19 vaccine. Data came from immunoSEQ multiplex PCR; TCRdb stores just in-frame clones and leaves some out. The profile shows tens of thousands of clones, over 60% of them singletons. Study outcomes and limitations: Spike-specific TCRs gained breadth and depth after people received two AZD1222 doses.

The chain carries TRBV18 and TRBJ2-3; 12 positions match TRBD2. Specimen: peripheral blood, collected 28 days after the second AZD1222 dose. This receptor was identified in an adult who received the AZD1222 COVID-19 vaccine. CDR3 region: CASSSRTSGAGTDTQYF. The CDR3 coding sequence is TGTGCCAGCTCATCGAGGACTAGCGGGGCTGGGACAGATACGCAGTATTTT.